The 5 T cell receptor beta chains below come from one sample, sequenced in a study of cytomegalovirus exposure and HLA in healthy donors. The PCR made use of 60 Vbeta and 13 Jbeta primers. Some clones are missing from TCRdb's copy, which holds only in-frame ones; the method was immunoSEQ multiplex PCR. Here the sample spans 100,000 to 150,000 clones, roughly 80% being singletons. The sequencing sample was made of PBMCs. The receptors come from a man in his late teens or twenties in good health and CMV-seropositive.

The rearrangement joins TRBV6-5 to TRBJ2-5; D is unclear. V was clipped by 0 bases and J by 6 bases, with 8 bases between them. The CDR3 loop spans 13 amino acids. Germline V CDR1 and CDR2: MNHEY, SVGAGI. This CDR3 is CASSYSMGQTQYF. CDR3 DNA: TGTGCCAGCAGTTACTCGATGGGCCAGACCCAGTACTTC.

This clone has only one observation. The chain has TRBV2 and TRBJ2-3, with D possibly matching TRBD2 (5 bases). Deletions cut 6 bases from V and 4 bases from J, with 8 bases between. CDR1 is SNHLY, CDR2 FYNNEI, per germline. The CDR3 is made up of 12 amino acids. The CDR3 sequence: CASRLVSDTQYF. The CDR3, as DNA: TGTGCCAGCAGACTAGTGTCAGATACGCAGTATTTT.

This chain uses TRBV7-7 with TRBJ2-5, with 7 bases that match TRBD2. Trimming at V came to 1 base and at J to 5 bases, leaving 4 bases not matched to a gene. CDR1 is SSHAT, CDR2 FNYEAQ, per germline (reference sequence). This CDR3 comprises 14 residues. CDR3 nucleotides: TGTGCCAGCAGCTTAGGGGACTACGACGAGACCCAGTACTTC. Translation: CASSLGDYDETQYF.

The genes are TRBV30 and TRBJ1-3; perhaps TRBD1 as D (5 bases). The germline V gene has CDR1 GTSNPN and CDR2 SVGIG (reference sequence). The ends were cut back, 0 bases at V and 0 bases at J, with 9 bases in the middle. The CDR3 has 15 residues. The CDR3 sequence is CAWSVEGVSGNTIYF. The DNA of the CDR3 is TGTGCCTGGAGTGTGGAAGGGGTCTCTGGAAACACCATATATTTT.

This rearrangement joins TRBV10-1 to TRBJ1-1, with D perhaps TRBD1 (6 bases). The CDR3 is 13 residues long. V was pared by 9 bases and J by 5 bases, with 16 bases between. In germline, CDR1 is WNHNN, CDR2 SYGVQD (reference sequence). For the CDR3, the DNA is TGCGCCAGTTCGACAGGCCTGGGGACTGAAGCTTTCTTT. Protein: CASSTGLGTEAFF.